The next 27 T cell receptor beta chains were all read from a single sample in a study of T cells after yellow fever vaccination. TCRdb passed the 5' RACE reads through MiXCR, listing each CDR3 protein once. Of 250,000 to 300,000 distinct CDR3 sequences in the sample, around 10% were seen once. Sequences were derived from CD4+ T cells sorted from PBMCs, sampled 5 days after the yellow fever booster vaccination. These receptors came from a man between 18 and 29 years old who received the YFV17D yellow fever vaccine.

The V and J genes are TRBV19 and TRBJ1-5; maybe TRBD1 (5 bases). The CDR3 runs to 14 residues. Trimming shortened V by 3 bases and J by 6 bases, and 12 bases separated the two germline ends. The germline V gene encodes CDR1 LNHDA and CDR2 SQIVND (reference sequence). CDR3 sequence: CASSIAGSGQPQHF. Written as DNA, the CDR3 is TGTGCCAGTAGTATTGCAGGGTCGGGTCAGCCCCAGCATTTT.

Ten or more counts support this clonotype. The V call is TRBV7-2, the J call TRBJ2-3, with TRBD2 as a possible D gene (7 bases). V shed 2 bases and J shed 2 bases, with 11 bases lying between them. This CDR3 has 15 amino acids. Germline CDR1 and CDR2: SGHTA and FQGNSA. CDR3 in amino acids: CASSLRGRDTDTQYF. CDR3 nucleotides: TGTGCCAGCAGCTTAAGGGGGAGGGACACAGATACGCAGTATTTT.

The chain recombines TRBV5-1 with TRBJ1-4; D uncertain. The CDR3 is 16 amino acids. Germline V gene lookup returns CDR1 SGHRS and CDR2 YFSETQ. V shed 4 bases and J shed 5 bases, with 18 bases lying between them. CDR3 region: CASSVTAGRLNEKLFF. The CDR3 nucleotides read TGCGCCAGCAGCGTAACCGCCGGGAGACTAAATGAAAAACTGTTTTTT.

This clonotype was recorded at least ten times. V usage is TRBV12-3 or TRBV12-4 and J usage is TRBJ2-5, with 8 bases matching TRBD1. This CDR3 comprises 14 residues. J gave up 5 bases and V 6 bases, and 8 bases lay outside the gene matches. The CDR3 sequence: CASSFGTGDETQYF. For the CDR3, the DNA is TGTGCCAGCAGCTTCGGGACAGGCGACGAGACCCAGTACTTC.

This clonotype was seen only a few times. The V and J genes are TRBV7-2 and TRBJ2-5; D remains unclear. This CDR3 has 13 amino acids. Trimming removed 7 bases at V and 5 bases at J, with 14 bases between. Germline V gene data show CDR1 as SGHTA and CDR2 as FQGNSA. DNA for the CDR3: TGTGCCAGCACCCTACAGCGTTCGGAGACCCAGTACTTC. This translates into CASTLQRSETQYF.

V and J are TRBV20-1 and TRBJ2-2, with TRBD2 as a possible D gene (6 bases). Germline V CDR1 and CDR2: DFQATT, SNEGSKA (reference sequence). The V end lost 4 bases, the J end lost 7 bases, and 10 bases lay between the germline ends. This CDR3 has 12 amino acids. The CDR3 protein is CSATGLHGELFF. CDR3 bases: TGCAGTGCTACTGGACTACACGGGGAGCTGTTTTTT.

The chain uses TRBV4-3 and TRBJ1-4, with 7 nucleotides matching TRBD1. The CDR3 runs 16 residues. Trimming at V came to 2 bases and at J to 4 bases, leaving 7 bases not matched to a gene. Germline V gene lookup returns CDR1 LGHNA and CDR2 YSLEER. This CDR3 reads CASSQLGGDSNEKLFF. The CDR3 region has the DNA TGCGCCAGCAGCCAACTTGGGGGGGACAGTAATGAAAAACTGTTTTTT.

The rearrangement joins TRBV6-6 to TRBJ1-2, with 7 bases fitting TRBD1. Germline lookup yields CDR1 MNHNY and CDR2 SVGAGI (reference sequence). This CDR3 is built from 11 residues. J was trimmed by 3 bases and V by 9 bases; bases with no gene match: 1. The CDR3 nucleotides read TGTGCCAGTACAGGGGACTATGGCTACACCTTC. Residues: CASTGDYGYTF.

There are many counts of this clonotype. The chain employs TRBV7-6 and TRBJ2-3; D assignment may be TRBD1 or TRBD2 (5 bases each). Trimming pared 1 base from V and 4 bases from J, leaving 12 bases between. CDR3 size: 15 residues. Germline V gene data show CDR1 as SGHVS and CDR2 as FNYEAQ. The CDR3: CASSLGLGVADTQYF. DNA for the CDR3: TGTGCCAGCAGCTTAGGTCTGGGGGTGGCAGATACGCAGTATTTT.

In DNA, the CDR3 is TGCGCCAGCAGCTCGCTGCCGGACAGGGGGGGGGAGCAGTTCTTC. Translating gives CASSSLPDRGGEQFF. The J gene is TRBJ2-1, the V gene TRBV5-1; 10 bases map to TRBD1. CDR1 and CDR2 from the germline V gene are SGHRS and YFSETQ. CDR3 size: 15 residues. V lost 3 bases and J lost 10; bases outside the gene matches: 10.

In this sample, this clonotype turned up a few times. The chain recombines TRBV7-9 with TRBJ2-7, with 11 nucleotides matching TRBD2. The CDR3 has 15 residues. In germline, CDR1 is SEHNR, CDR2 FQNEAQ (reference sequence). J gave up 5 bases and V 5 bases, and 8 bases lay outside the gene matches. The CDR3 here is CASSTIAGGIDEQYF. The CDR3 nucleotides are TGTGCCAGCAGCACCATAGCGGGGGGGATCGACGAGCAGTACTTC.

The chain carries TRBV20-1 and TRBJ1-5; possible D gene TRBD1, 6 bases. V lost 6 bases, J lost 3 bases, and 15 bases lay in between. Germline V lookup: CDR1 DFQATT, CDR2 SNEGSKA (reference sequence). This CDR3 region has 14 residues. The CDR3 DNA sequence: TGCAGTGCCCACACCGGGGGGGCCAATCAGCCCCAGCATTTT. This sequence encodes CSAHTGGANQPQHF.

V is TRBV7-2 and J is TRBJ1-2, with a tentative D call TRBD1 (6 bases). The CDR3 is 15 amino acids. Germline V gene data show CDR1 as SGHTA and CDR2 as FQGNSA. Trimming pared 2 bases from V and 2 bases from J, leaving 12 bases between. The CDR3 bases are TGTGCCAGCAGCTTACGGACAGTAGCGAACTATGGCTACACCTTC. It translates to CASSLRTVANYGYTF. The full variable domain, completed using reference TRBV7-2 and TRBJ1-2, is GAGVSQSPSNKVTEKGKDVELRCDPISGHTALYWYRQSLGQGLEFLIYFQGNSAPDKSGLPSDRFSAERTGGSVSTLTIQRTQQEDSAVYLCASSLRTVANYGYTFGSGTRLTVV.

The chain joins TRBV19 to TRBJ2-4; unclear D gene. The CDR3 totals 16 residues. Germline V gene lookup returns CDR1 LNHDA and CDR2 SQIVND (reference sequence). Trimming removed 3 bases at V and 0 bases at J, with 12 bases between. The CDR3 bases are TGTGCCAGTAGTATCACCGAGAGACTAGCCAAAAACATTCAGTACTTC. This encodes CASSITERLAKNIQYF.

The rearrangement joins TRBV4-2 to TRBJ2-3; TRBD2 matches at 8 bases. The germline V gene encodes CDR1 LGHNA and CDR2 YNFKEQ. The V gene end was trimmed by 1 base and the J gene end by 2 bases; junction bases not matched to a gene: 2. The CDR3 extends over 15 amino acids. This CDR3 reads CASSQAGGPTDTQYF. The CDR3 DNA reads as TGTGCCAGCAGCCAAGCGGGGGGGCCCACAGATACGCAGTATTTT.

This clonotype was counted between two and nine times. This chain joins TRBV27 and TRBJ2-2; 7 nucleotides line up with TRBD2. V lost 0 bases, J lost 7 bases, and 14 bases stayed unmatched. CDR3 length equals 18 residues. The germline V gene encodes CDR1 MNHEY and CDR2 SMNVEV (reference sequence). This CDR3 is CASSLSIVTAGKRGELFF. In DNA form, the CDR3 reads TGTGCCAGCAGTTTATCGATCGTCACAGCGGGAAAACGCGGGGAGCTGTTTTTT.

The chain is built from TRBV7-2 and TRBJ1-1; the D is unclear. Germline V gene lookup returns CDR1 SGHTA and CDR2 FQGNSA. With 3 bases removed from V and 7 bases from J, the gap between germline ends came to 12 bases. The CDR3 is 13 residues long. Written as DNA, the CDR3 is TGTGCCAGCAGCTTTACAGCTTATGGTGAAGCTTTCTTT. This gives the protein CASSFTAYGEAFF. The full variable domain, rest sourced from reference TRBV7-2 and TRBJ1-1, is GAGVSQSPSNKVTEKGKDVELRCDPISGHTALYWYRQSLGQGLEFLIYFQGNSAPDKSGLPSDRFSAERTGGSVSTLTIQRTQQEDSAVYLCASSFTAYGEAFFGQGTRLTVV.

The chain couples TRBV12-3 or TRBV12-4 to TRBJ1-2; D possibly corresponds to TRBD1 (5 bases). Trimming shortened V by 7 bases and J by 5 bases, and 14 bases separated the two germline ends. This CDR3 has 13 residues. The CDR3 reads CASTPGRLYGYTF. CDR3 nucleotide sequence: TGTGCCAGCACCCCGGGACGGTTATATGGCTACACCTTC.

This clonotype has at least ten counts. The chain recombines TRBV12-3 or TRBV12-4 with TRBJ1-2; D uncertain. The CDR3 runs to 12 residues. The ends were cut back, 5 bases at V and 5 bases at J, with 9 bases in the middle. The DNA for the CDR3 is TGTGCCAGCAGTCTCCTTGGGTATGGCTACACCTTC. Protein product: CASSLLGYGYTF.

The chain combines TRBV2 with TRBJ2-2; D ambiguous. The germline V and J ends were trimmed by 7 bases and 2 bases, with 14 bases remaining between them. From germline, CDR1 is SNHLY and CDR2 FYNNEI. The CDR3 sequence is 15 residues long. CDR3 nucleotides: TGTGCCAGCACCCTCGTAAGGATAAACACCGGGGAGCTGTTTTTT. This gives the protein CASTLVRINTGELFF. Full variable domain (outside the CDR3, taken from reference TRBV2 and TRBJ2-2): EPEVTQTPSHQVTQMGQEVILRCVPISNHLYFYWYRQILGQKVEFLVSFYNNEISEKSEIFDDQFSVERPDGSNFTLKIRSTKLEDSAMYFCASTLVRINTGELFFGEGSRLTVL.

The chain links TRBV5-1 to TRBJ2-3; TRBD1 is a possible D gene (5 bases). V gave up 3 bases and J gave up 0 bases, with 14 bases separating them. The germline V gene has CDR1 SGHRS and CDR2 YFSETQ. The CDR3 is made up of 16 amino acids. The CDR3 region is CASSSRQFISTDTQYF. The CDR3 DNA reads as TGCGCCAGCAGCTCAAGACAGTTTATTAGCACAGATACGCAGTATTTT. Supplemented by reference TRBV5-1 and TRBJ2-3, the full variable domain reads KAGVTQTPRYLIKTRGQQVTLSCSPISGHRSVSWYQQTPGQGLQFLFEYFSETQRNKGNFPGRFSGRQFSNSRSEMNVSTLELGDSALYLCASSSRQFISTDTQYFGPGTRLTVL.

This clonotype was counted many times. The J gene is TRBJ2-6, the V gene TRBV6-1; possible D gene TRBD1, 6 bases. V was clipped by 7 bases and J by 3 bases, with 7 bases between them. Germline lookup yields CDR1 MNHNS and CDR2 SASEGT. This CDR3 spans 13 amino acids. In nucleotides, the CDR3 is TGTGCCAGCACGGACAGTGGGGCCAACGTCCTGACTTTC. This codes for CASTDSGANVLTF.

This clonotype was picked up a small number of times. The chain carries TRBV7-2 and TRBJ2-7, with D unclear. Germline V lookup: CDR1 SGHTA, CDR2 FQGNSA. The CDR3 spans 13 residues. Trimming left V 2 bases short and J 1 base short, with 6 bases between. CDR3 protein: CASSLWASYEQYV. The CDR3 DNA reads as TGTGCCAGCAGCTTATGGGCTTCCTACGAGCAGTACGTC.

This clonotype was found a few times. V and J are TRBV7-2 and TRBJ1-2; no clear D gene. This CDR3 contains 16 residues. Trimming removed 3 bases at V and 6 bases at J, with 20 bases between. CDR1 SGHTA and CDR2 FQGNSA come from the germline V gene. In DNA, the CDR3 is TGTGCCAGCAGCTTGGAGGCCAACCCTCATCAAAATGGCTACACCTTC. This codes for CASSLEANPHQNGYTF.

The chain carries TRBV29-1 and TRBJ1-2; tentatively, D is TRBD1 (5 bases). The CDR3 is 16 residues long. Deletions cut 3 bases from V and 5 bases from J, with 22 bases between. Germline lookup yields CDR1 SQVTM and CDR2 ANQGSEA. As DNA, the CDR3 is TGCAGCGTTGAGATTCCTGACGGGGCGACGAGGTATGGCTACACCTTC. Translation gives CSVEIPDGATRYGYTF.

This rearrangement joins TRBV7-6 to TRBJ2-1; TRBD1 agrees at 7 bases. Germline V gives CDR1 SGHVS, CDR2 FNYEAQ. V gave up 4 bases and J gave up 9 bases; unmatched junction bases: 12. The CDR3 runs 15 residues. CDR3 in amino acids: CASSSTRGTAVEQFF. In DNA form, the CDR3 reads TGTGCCAGCAGCTCCACAAGGGGGACAGCGGTTGAGCAGTTCTTC. The whole variable domain, filled in from reference TRBV7-6 and TRBJ2-1, reads GAGVSQSPRYKVTKRGQDVALRCDPISGHVSLYWYRQALGQGPEFLTYFNYEAQQDKSGLPNDRFSAERPEGSISTLTIQRTEQRDSAMYRCASSSTRGTAVEQFFGPGTRLTVL.

This clonotype was seen more than once but under ten times. V and J are TRBV29-1 and TRBJ1-2, with 8 bases lining up with TRBD1. There are 13 residues in the CDR3. Per germline, CDR1 SQVTM and CDR2 ANQGSEA. V shed 1 base, J shed 7 bases, and the junction held 5 bases outside the gene matches. The chain's CDR3 is CSVEGGQGGGYTF. CDR3 sequence (DNA): TGCAGCGTTGAAGGTGGACAGGGTGGTGGCTACACCTTC.